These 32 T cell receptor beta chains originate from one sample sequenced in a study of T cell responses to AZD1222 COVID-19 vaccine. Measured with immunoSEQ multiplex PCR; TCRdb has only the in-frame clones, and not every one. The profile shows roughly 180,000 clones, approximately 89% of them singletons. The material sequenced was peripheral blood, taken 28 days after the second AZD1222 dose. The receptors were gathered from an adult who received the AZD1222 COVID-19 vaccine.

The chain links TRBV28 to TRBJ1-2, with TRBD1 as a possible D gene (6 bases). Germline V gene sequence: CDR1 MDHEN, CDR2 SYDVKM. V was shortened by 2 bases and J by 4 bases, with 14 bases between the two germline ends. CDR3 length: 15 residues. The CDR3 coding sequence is TGTGCCAGCAGTTTAGACCGGGGGCCGGGCTATGGCTACACCTTC. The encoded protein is CASSLDRGPGYGYTF.

The CDR3 here is CASRRIGDTGTEAFF. The CDR3 DNA follows: TGTGCCAGCAGGAGGATTGGGGACACTGGCACTGAAGCTTTCTTT. The chain has TRBV6-5 and TRBJ1-1, with D possibly TRBD1 on 6 matching bases. V dropped 6 bases and J dropped 4 bases, with 18 bases sitting between them. Germline values: CDR1 MNHEY, CDR2 SVGAGI. CDR3 length: 15 residues.

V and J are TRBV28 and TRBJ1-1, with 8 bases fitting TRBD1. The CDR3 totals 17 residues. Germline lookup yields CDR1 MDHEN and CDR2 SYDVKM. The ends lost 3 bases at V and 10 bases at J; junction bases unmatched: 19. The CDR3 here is CASSFQRLARGRGLAFF. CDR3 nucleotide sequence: TGTGCCAGCAGTTTCCAAAGATTGGCCAGGGGGCGAGGTTTAGCTTTCTTT.

CDR3 sequence: CACREGRSNYGYTF. The CDR3 region has the DNA TGTGCCTGCCGGGAAGGCAGATCTAACTATGGCTACACCTTC. The chain carries TRBV19 and TRBJ1-2; no definite D call. From germline, CDR1 is LNHDA and CDR2 SQIVND (reference sequence). V lost 11 bases to trimming and J lost 0 bases, with 16 bases between them. This CDR3 is 14 amino acids long.

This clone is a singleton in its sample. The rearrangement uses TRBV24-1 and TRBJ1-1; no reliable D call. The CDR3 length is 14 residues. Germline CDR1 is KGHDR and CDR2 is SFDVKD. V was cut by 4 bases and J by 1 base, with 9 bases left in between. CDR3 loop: CATSENGRNTEAFF. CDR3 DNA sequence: TGTGCCACCAGTGAGAACGGGAGGAACACTGAAGCTTTCTTT.

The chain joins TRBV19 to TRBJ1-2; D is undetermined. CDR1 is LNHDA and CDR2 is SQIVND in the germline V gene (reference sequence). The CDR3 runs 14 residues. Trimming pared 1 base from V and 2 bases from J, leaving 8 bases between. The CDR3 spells CASSIGAGNYGYTF. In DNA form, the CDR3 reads TGTGCCAGTAGTATAGGGGCCGGAAACTATGGCTACACCTTC.

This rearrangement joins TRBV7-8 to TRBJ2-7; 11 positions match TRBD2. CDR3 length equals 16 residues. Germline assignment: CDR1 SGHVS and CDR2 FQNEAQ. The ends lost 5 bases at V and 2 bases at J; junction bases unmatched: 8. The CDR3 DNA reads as TGTGCCAGCAGCGAAAGTACTAGCGGGAGTACCTACGAGCAGTACTTC. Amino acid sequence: CASSESTSGSTYEQYF.

The CDR3 protein is CASSSTGGNTEAFF. The CDR3 DNA sequence: TGTGCCAGCAGCTCTACAGGGGGGAACACTGAAGCTTTCTTT. V gene TRBV7-3 combines with J gene TRBJ1-1, with TRBD1 matching over 8 bases. The germline V gene encodes CDR1 SGHTA and CDR2 FQGTGA. This CDR3 has 14 residues. The J segment lost 1 base and the V segment lost 4 bases, leaving 2 bases of the junction unmatched.

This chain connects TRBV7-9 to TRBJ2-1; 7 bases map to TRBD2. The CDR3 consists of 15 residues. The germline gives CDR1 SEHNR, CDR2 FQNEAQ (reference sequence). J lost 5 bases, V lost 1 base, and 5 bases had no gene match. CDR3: CASSLDGRPHNEQFF. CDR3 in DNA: TGTGCCAGCAGCTTAGACGGGAGGCCCCACAATGAGCAGTTCTTC.

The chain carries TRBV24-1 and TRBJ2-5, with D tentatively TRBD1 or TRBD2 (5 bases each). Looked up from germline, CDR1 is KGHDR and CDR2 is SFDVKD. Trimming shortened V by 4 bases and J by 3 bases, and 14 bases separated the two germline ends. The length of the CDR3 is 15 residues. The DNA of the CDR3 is TGTGCCACCAGTGAAACCGGGACCCGAGAAGAGACCCAGTACTTC. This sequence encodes CATSETGTREETQYF.

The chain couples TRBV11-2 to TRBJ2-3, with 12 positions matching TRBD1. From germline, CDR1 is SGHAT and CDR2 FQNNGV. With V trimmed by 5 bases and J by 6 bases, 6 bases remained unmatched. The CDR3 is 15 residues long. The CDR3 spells CASSHRGQGADTQYF. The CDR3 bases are TGTGCCAGCAGCCACCGGGGACAGGGGGCCGATACGCAGTATTTT.

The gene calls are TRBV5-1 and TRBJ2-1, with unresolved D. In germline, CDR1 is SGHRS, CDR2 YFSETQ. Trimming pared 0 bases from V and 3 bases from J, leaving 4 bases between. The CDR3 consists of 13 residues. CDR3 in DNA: TGCGCCAGCAGCTTGGCGTTCTACAATGAGCAGTTCTTC. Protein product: CASSLAFYNEQFF.

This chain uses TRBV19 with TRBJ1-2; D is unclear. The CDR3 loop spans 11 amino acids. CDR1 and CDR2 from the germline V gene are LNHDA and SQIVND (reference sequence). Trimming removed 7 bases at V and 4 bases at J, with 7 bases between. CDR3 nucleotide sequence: TGTGCCAGTACAGGAGGCTATGGCTACACCTTC. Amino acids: CASTGGYGYTF.

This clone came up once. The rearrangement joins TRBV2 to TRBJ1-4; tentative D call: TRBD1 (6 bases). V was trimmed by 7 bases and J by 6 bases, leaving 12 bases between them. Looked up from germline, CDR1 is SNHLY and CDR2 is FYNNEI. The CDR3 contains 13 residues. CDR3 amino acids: CASMRTEDEKLFF. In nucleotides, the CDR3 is TGTGCCAGCATGAGGACAGAGGATGAAAAACTGTTTTTT. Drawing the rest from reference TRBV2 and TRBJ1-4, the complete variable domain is EPEVTQTPSHQVTQMGQEVILRCVPISNHLYFYWYRQILGQKVEFLVSFYNNEISEKSEIFDDQFSVERPDGSNFTLKIRSTKLEDSAMYFCASMRTEDEKLFFGSGTQLSVL.

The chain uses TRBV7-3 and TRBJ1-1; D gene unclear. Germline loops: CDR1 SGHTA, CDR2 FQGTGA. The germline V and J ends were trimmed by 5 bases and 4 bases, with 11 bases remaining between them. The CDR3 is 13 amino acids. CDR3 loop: CASSALLGTEAFF. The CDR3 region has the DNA TGTGCCAGCAGCGCACTACTGGGCACTGAAGCTTTCTTT.

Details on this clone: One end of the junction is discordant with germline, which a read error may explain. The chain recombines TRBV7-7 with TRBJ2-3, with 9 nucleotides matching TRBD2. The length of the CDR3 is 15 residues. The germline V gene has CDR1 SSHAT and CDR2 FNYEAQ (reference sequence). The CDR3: CASSPGLAMTDTQYF. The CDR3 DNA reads TGTGCTAGCAGCCCGGGACTAGCAATGACAGATACGCAGTATTTT.

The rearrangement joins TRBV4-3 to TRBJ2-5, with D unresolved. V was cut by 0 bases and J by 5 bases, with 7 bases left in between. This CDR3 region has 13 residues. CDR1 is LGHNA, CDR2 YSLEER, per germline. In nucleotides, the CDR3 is TGCGCCAGCAGCCAAGATGAGCTGGAGACCCAGTACTTC. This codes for CASSQDELETQYF.

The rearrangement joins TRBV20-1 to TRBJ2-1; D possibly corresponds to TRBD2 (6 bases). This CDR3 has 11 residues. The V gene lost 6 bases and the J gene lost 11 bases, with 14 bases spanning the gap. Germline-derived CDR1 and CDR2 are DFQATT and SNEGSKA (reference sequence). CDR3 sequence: CSALVGGKQFF. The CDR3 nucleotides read TGCAGTGCCCTGGTTGGAGGGAAGCAGTTCTTC.

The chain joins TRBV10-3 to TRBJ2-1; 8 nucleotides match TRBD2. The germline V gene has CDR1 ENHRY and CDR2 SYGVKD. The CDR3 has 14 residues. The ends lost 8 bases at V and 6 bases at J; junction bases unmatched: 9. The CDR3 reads CAILGGRSGNEQFF. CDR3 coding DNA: TGTGCCATCCTCGGCGGGAGGAGCGGCAATGAGCAGTTCTTC.

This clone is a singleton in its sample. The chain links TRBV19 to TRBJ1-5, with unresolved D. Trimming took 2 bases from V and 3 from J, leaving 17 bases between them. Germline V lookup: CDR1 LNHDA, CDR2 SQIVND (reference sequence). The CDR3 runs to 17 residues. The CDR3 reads CASSIRPGRLINQPQHF. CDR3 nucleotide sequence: TGTGCCAGTAGTATAAGGCCAGGCCGCCTGATCAATCAGCCCCAGCATTTT.

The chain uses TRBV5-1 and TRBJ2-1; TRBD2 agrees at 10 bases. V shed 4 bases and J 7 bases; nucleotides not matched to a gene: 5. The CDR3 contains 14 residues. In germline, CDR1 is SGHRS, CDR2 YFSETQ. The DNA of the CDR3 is TGCGCCAGCAGCGGGGGACTAGCGCGGAATGAGCAGTTCTTC. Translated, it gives CASSGGLARNEQFF.

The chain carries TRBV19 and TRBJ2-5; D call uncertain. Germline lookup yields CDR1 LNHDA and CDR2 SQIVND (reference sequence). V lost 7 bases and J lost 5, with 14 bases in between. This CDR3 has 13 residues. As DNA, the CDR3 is TGTGCCAGTAAGGGATCTGGGTTGGAGACCCAGTACTTC. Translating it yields CASKGSGLETQYF. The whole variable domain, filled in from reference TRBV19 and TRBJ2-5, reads DGGITQSPKYLFRKEGQNVTLSCEQNLNHDAMYWYRQDPGQGLRLIYYSQIVNDFQKGDIAEGYSVSREKKESFPLTVTSAQKNPTAFYLCASKGSGLETQYFGPGTRLLVL.

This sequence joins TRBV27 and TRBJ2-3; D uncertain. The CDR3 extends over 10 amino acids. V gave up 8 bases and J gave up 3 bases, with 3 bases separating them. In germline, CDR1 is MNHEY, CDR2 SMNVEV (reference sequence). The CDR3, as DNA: TGTGCCAGCGGAACAGATACGCAGTATTTT. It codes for CASGTDTQYF.

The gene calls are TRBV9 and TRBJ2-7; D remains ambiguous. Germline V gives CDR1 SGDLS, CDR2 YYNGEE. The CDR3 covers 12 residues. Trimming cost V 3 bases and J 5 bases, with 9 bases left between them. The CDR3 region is CASSDGSNEQYF. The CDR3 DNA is TGTGCCAGCAGCGATGGGTCCAACGAGCAGTACTTC.

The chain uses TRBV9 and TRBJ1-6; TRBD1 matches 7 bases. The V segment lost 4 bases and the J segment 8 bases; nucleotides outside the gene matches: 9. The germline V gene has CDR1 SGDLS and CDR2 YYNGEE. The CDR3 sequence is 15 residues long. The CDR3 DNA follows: TGTGCCAGCAGCCCAGCAGGGACAGAAGATTCACCCCTCCACTTT. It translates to CASSPAGTEDSPLHF.

The CDR3 DNA follows: TGTGCCAGCAGCCCCGGAGCATCGCAACGGGAGGAGCAGTACTTC. Its protein product is CASSPGASQREEQYF. This chain uses TRBV5-4 with TRBJ2-7, with TRBD2 as a possible D gene (6 bases). The CDR3 spans 15 residues. V was shortened by 4 bases and J by 7 bases, with 21 bases between the two germline ends. Germline assignment: CDR1 SGHNT and CDR2 YYREEE (reference sequence).

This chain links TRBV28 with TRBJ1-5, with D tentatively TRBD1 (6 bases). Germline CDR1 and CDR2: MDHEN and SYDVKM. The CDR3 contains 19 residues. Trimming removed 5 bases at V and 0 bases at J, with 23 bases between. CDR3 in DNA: TGTGCCAGCAGTCAATCCCCCGCTCGAGGGGGTTATAGCAATCAGCCCCAGCATTTT. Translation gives CASSQSPARGGYSNQPQHF.

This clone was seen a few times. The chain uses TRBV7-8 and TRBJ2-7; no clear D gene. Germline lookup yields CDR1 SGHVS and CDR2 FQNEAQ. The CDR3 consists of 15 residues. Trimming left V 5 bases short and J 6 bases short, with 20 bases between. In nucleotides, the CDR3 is TGTGCCAGCAGCAATCCGGGTGAAGGGCTGGGCGAGCAGTACTTC. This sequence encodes CASSNPGEGLGEQYF.

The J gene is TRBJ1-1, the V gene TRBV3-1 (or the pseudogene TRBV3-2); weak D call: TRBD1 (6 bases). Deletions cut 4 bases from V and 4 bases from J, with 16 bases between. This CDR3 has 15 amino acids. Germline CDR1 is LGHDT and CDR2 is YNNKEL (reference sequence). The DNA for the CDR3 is TGTGCCAGCAGCCCAGGGGTCAGGGTCGGCACTGAAGCTTTCTTT. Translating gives CASSPGVRVGTEAFF.

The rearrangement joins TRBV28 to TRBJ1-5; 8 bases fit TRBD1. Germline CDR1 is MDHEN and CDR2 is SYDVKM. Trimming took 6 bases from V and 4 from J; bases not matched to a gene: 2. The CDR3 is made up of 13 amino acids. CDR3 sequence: CASRDRENQPQHF. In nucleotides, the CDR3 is TGTGCCAGCAGGGACAGGGAGAATCAGCCCCAGCATTTT.

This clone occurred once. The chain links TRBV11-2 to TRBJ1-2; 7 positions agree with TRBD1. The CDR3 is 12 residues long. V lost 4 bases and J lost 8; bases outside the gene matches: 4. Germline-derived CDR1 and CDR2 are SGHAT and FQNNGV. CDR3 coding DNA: TGTGCCAGCAGCTGGGGACAGCAGGGCTACACCTTC. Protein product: CASSWGQQGYTF. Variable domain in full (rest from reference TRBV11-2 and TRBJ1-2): EAGVAQSPRYKIIEKRQSVAFWCNPISGHATLYWYQQILGQGPKLLIQFQNNGVVDDSQLPKDRFSAERLKGVDSTLKIQPAKLEDSAVYLCASSWGQQGYTFGSGTRLTVV.

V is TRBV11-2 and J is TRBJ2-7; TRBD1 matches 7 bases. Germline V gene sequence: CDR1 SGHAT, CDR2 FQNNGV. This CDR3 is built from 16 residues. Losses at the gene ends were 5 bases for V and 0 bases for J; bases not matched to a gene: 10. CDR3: CASSTHRGPHSYEQYF. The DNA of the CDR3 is TGTGCCAGCAGCACCCACAGGGGCCCTCACTCCTACGAGCAGTACTTC.